The present entry profiles one T cell receptor (beta chain) with its context. Germline V gene lookup returns CDR1 MNHEY and CDR2 SVGAGI. The length of the CDR3 is 14 residues. J lost 11 bases, V lost 5 bases, and 6 bases had no gene match. The sample comes from a study of blood T cell repertoires in COVID-19. For the study at large: The samples span acute and convalescent COVID-19 from the United States, Italy and Spain. Sample material is recorded as cDNA or gDNA derived from T cells, B-cell-depleted T cells, or PBMCs.

As handled by the study authors: The assay estimated nucleated cells by amplifying reference gene primers. The repertoire was sequenced with immunoSEQ multiplex PCR; TCRdb's copy has only in-frame clones and lacks some. That table gives V, J and clone size, and the DNA gave D and trimming. Seen here are over 50,000 clones, around 87% observed once, and the top ten hold less than 9%. Material for sequencing was peripheral blood. The receptor was derived from a man aged 50 or older with active COVID-19. The rearrangement links TRBV6-5 to TRBJ1-4; 12 bases match TRBD1. The CDR3 here is CASSPGTGGAKLFF. In DNA, the CDR3 is TGTGCCAGCAGTCCCGGGACAGGGGGCGCGAAACTGTTTTTT.